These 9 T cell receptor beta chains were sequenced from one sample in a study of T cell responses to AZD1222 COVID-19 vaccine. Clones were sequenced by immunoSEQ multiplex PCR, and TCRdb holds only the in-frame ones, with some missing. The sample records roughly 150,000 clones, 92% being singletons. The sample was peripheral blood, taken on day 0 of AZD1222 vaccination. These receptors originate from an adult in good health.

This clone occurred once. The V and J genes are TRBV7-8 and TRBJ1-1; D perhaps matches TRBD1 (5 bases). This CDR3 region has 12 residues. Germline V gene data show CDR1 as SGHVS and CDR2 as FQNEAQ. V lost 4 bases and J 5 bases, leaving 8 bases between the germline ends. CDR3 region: CASSSRETEAFF. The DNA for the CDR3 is TGTGCCAGCAGCTCCAGGGAGACTGAAGCTTTCTTT.

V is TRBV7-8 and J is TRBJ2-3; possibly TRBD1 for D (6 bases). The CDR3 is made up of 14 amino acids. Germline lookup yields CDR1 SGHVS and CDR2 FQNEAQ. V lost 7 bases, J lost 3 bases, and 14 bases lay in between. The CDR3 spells CASTVNQGTDTQYF. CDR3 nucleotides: TGTGCCAGCACCGTTAACCAGGGGACAGATACGCAGTATTTT.

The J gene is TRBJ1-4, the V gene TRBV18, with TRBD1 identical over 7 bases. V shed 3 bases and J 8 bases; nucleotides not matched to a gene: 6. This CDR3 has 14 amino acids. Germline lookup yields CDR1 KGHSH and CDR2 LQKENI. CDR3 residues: CASSPDRVWEKLFF. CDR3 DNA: TGTGCCAGCTCACCCGACAGGGTGTGGGAAAAACTGTTTTTT.

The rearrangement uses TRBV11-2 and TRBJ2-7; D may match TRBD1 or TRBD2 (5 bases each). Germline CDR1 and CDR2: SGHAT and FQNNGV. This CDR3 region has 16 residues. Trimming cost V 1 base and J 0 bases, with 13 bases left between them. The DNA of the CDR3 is TGTGCCAGCAGCTTAGGGCCCGGGACGAACTCCTACGAGCAGTACTTC. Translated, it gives CASSLGPGTNSYEQYF.

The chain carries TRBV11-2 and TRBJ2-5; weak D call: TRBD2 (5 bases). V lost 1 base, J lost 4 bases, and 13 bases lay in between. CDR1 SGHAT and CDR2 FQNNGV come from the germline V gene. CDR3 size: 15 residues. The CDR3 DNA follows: TGTGCCAGCAGCTTAGGAGTGGTGGGAGCAGAGACCCAGTACTTC. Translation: CASSLGVVGAETQYF.

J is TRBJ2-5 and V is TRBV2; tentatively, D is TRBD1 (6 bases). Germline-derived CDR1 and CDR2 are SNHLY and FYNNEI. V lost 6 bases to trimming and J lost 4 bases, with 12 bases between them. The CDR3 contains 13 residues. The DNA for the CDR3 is TGTGCCAGCAGCCCTACAGGGTTAGAGACCCAGTACTTC. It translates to CASSPTGLETQYF.

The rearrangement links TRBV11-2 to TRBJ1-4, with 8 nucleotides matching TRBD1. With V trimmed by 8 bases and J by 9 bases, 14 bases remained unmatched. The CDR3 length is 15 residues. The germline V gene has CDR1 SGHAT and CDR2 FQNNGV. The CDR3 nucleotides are TGTGCCAGCCGACCGCTCTTAGGACAGGGTAAAAAACTGTTTTTT. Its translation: CASRPLLGQGKKLFF.

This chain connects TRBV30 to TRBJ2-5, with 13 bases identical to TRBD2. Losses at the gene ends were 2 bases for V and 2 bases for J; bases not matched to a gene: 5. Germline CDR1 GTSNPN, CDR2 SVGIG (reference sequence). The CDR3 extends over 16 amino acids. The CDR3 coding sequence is TGTGCCTGGAGTTCAGGACTAGCGGGGGCTCAAGAGACCCAGTACTTC. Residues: CAWSSGLAGAQETQYF.

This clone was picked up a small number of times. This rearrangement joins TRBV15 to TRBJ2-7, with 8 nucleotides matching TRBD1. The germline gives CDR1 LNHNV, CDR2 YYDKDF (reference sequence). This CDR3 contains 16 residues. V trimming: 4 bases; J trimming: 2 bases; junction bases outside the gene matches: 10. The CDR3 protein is CATSNPGTGGTYEQYF. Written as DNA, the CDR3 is TGTGCCACCAGCAACCCCGGGACAGGCGGTACCTACGAGCAGTACTTC.